The clone carrying this TCR beta chain was seen only once. The sample belongs to a study of blood T cell repertoires in COVID-19. In the study's own analysis: Nucleated cell number was recorded as an estimate derived from reference gene primer amplification. Data came from immunoSEQ multiplex PCR; TCRdb stores just in-frame clones and leaves some out. V, J and clone size derive from that table, while D and trimming were established from the DNA sequence. The sample shows 50,000 to 80,000 clones, approximately 88% of them seen only once. Patients of the Seattle cohort, enrolled during active infection, were followed longitudinally. CDR1 and CDR2 from the germline V gene are SGHRS and YFSETQ. The CDR3 contains 16 residues. Trimming pared 4 bases from V and 0 bases from J, leaving 13 bases between.

The sequence was collected from an older woman with COVID-19, enrolled during active disease. The chain links TRBV5-1 to TRBJ2-2; possible D gene TRBD2, 5 bases. The material sequenced was peripheral blood. CDR3 residues: CASSPAGGSNTGELFF. CDR3 coding DNA: TGCGCCAGCAGCCCCGCAGGAGGATCGAACACCGGGGAGCTGTTTTTT. The full variable domain, completed using reference TRBV5-1 and TRBJ2-2, is KAGVTQTPRYLIKTRGQQVTLSCSPISGHRSVSWYQQTPGQGLQFLFEYFSETQRNKGNFPGRFSGRQFSNSRSEMNVSTLELGDSALYLCASSPAGGSNTGELFFGEGSRLTVL.